The clone carrying this TCR beta chain was counted at least ten times. TCRdb itself ran the 5' RACE reads through MiXCR, one entry per CDR3 protein. The table includes 200,000 to 300,000 distinct CDR3 sequences, 10% to 13% detected once. These data come from a study of CD8 T cells in ankylosing spondylitis. There are 15 residues in the CDR3. Germline loops: CDR1 MNHNS, CDR2 SASEGT. V lost 7 bases and J 0 bases, leaving 16 bases between the germline ends. This chain links TRBV6-1 with TRBJ2-7; a weak D match, TRBD1 (6 bases). The TCR originated in a male donor with ankylosing spondylitis or in good health (not recorded which). Sequencing input: blood, either unsorted or a sorted T cell fraction (not recorded which). Here the CDR3 reads CASTRGQPSSYEQYF. CDR3 in DNA: TGTGCCAGCACCCGAGGACAGCCGAGCTCCTACGAGCAGTACTTC.